The 15 T cell receptor beta chains below come from one sample, sequenced in a study of cytomegalovirus exposure and HLA in healthy donors. The PCR employed 60 Vbeta primers together with 13 Jbeta primers. The repertoire was sequenced with immunoSEQ multiplex PCR; TCRdb's copy has only in-frame clones and lacks some. The profile shows fewer than 110,000 clones, over 70% of them singletons. Input material: PBMCs. The receptor source for this set is a man between 50 and 59 years old in good health and CMV-seronegative.

The chain couples TRBV6-5 to TRBJ1-5; 7 bases map to TRBD1. Germline CDR1 reads MNHEY; CDR2 reads SVGAGI. J was trimmed by 7 bases and V by 0 bases; bases with no gene match: 6. The CDR3 has 15 residues. This CDR3 reads CASSYSTGSQQPQHF. The DNA for the CDR3 is TGTGCCAGCAGTTACTCGACAGGGTCTCAACAGCCCCAGCATTTT.

The genes are TRBV5-1 and TRBJ1-3; the D is unclear. Trimming removed 0 bases from V and 3 bases from J, with 4 bases in between. This CDR3 contains 13 residues. Germline assignment: CDR1 SGHRS and CDR2 YFSETQ. This chain's CDR3 is CASSLAFGNTIYF. Here the CDR3 DNA reads TGCGCCAGCAGCTTGGCCTTTGGAAACACCATATATTTT.

The chain recombines TRBV29-1 with TRBJ1-6, with 8 bases lining up with TRBD1. From germline, CDR1 is SQVTM and CDR2 ANQGSEA. J gave up 8 bases and V 8 bases, and 8 bases lay outside the gene matches. This CDR3 spans 13 amino acids. The CDR3, as DNA: TGCAGCACCCGACAGGGGAGGGATTCACCCCTCCACTTT. Residues: CSTRQGRDSPLHF.

This sequence joins TRBV5-6 and TRBJ2-7; 7 bases align to TRBD1. This CDR3 has 14 residues. Looked up from germline, CDR1 is SGHDT and CDR2 is YYEEEE. With 6 bases clipped from V and 4 bases from J, the junction kept 10 bases outside the gene matches. As DNA, the CDR3 is TGTGCCAGCAATCGGGACAGCATATTTTACGAGCAGTACTTC. This codes for CASNRDSIFYEQYF.

This clone showed up just a few times. This chain links TRBV30 with TRBJ1-2; perhaps TRBD1 as D (6 bases). CDR1 is GTSNPN, CDR2 SVGIG, per germline (reference sequence). The CDR3 has 13 residues. V lost 0 bases and J lost 3, with 8 bases in between. CDR3 sequence (DNA): TGTGCCTGGAGTGTACAGGGATACTATGGCTACACCTTC. Translation: CAWSVQGYYGYTF.

This chain connects TRBV7-9 to TRBJ1-1; 10 bases agree with TRBD1. This CDR3 is built from 14 residues. The junction had 7 bases not matched to a gene; V was cut back by 5 bases and J by 7 bases. The germline V gene has CDR1 SEHNR and CDR2 FQNEAQ (reference sequence). This CDR3 is CASSTTGTGVEAFF. The CDR3 region has the DNA TGTGCCAGCAGCACTACCGGGACAGGGGTTGAAGCTTTCTTT.

V and J are TRBV7-8 and TRBJ1-1; tentatively, D is TRBD1 (6 bases). The V gene lost 3 bases and the J gene lost 6 bases, with 23 bases spanning the gap. This CDR3 contains 17 residues. In germline, CDR1 is SGHVS, CDR2 FQNEAQ. CDR3 coding DNA: TGTGCCAGCAGCTTCCCCGGGACAAAGACAGATGCGGCTGAAGCTTTCTTT. Encoded protein: CASSFPGTKTDAAEAFF.

The chain has TRBV5-1 and TRBJ2-3; 7 nucleotides align to TRBD2. Germline assignment: CDR1 SGHRS and CDR2 YFSETQ. Germline trimming cut 0 bases from V and 0 bases from J; bases unmatched to any gene: 4. This CDR3 contains 16 residues. This CDR3 reads CASSLDGSGSTDTQYF. Written as DNA, the CDR3 is TGCGCCAGCAGCTTGGATGGTAGCGGGAGCACAGATACGCAGTATTTT.

The chain links TRBV6-6 to TRBJ2-2; D is uncertain. This CDR3 has 14 amino acids. In germline, CDR1 is MNHNY, CDR2 SVGAGI (reference sequence). Trimming pared 10 bases from V and 11 bases from J, leaving 23 bases between. CDR3: CAKSGPPSIRELFF. The CDR3 DNA follows: TGTGCCAAATCGGGTCCGCCAAGTATCAGAGAGCTGTTTTTT.

The J gene is TRBJ2-7, the V gene TRBV28, with a weak D call TRBD2 (5 bases). CDR3 length: 15 amino acids. Germline V gene data show CDR1 as MDHEN and CDR2 as SYDVKM. V was shortened by 4 bases and J by 2 bases, with 15 bases between the two germline ends. This CDR3 is CASSYPGILTYEQYF. CDR3 nucleotide sequence: TGTGCCAGCAGTTACCCCGGGATATTAACCTACGAGCAGTACTTC.

In DNA form, the CDR3 reads TGTGCCAGCAGTTCACACAGGAGCTCCTACGAGCAGTACTTC. Its translation: CASSSHRSSYEQYF. The rearrangement uses TRBV6-5 and TRBJ2-7; a possible D gene is TRBD1 (5 bases). This CDR3 comprises 14 residues. V was pared by 4 bases and J by 0 bases, with 10 bases between. Germline V gene data show CDR1 as MNHEY and CDR2 as SVGAGI.

This clone was observed a handful of times. The rearrangement uses TRBV2 and TRBJ2-5, with a possible D match to TRBD1 (6 bases). The CDR3 has 13 amino acids. Germline CDR1 is SNHLY and CDR2 is FYNNEI. V dropped 4 bases and J dropped 5 bases, with 11 bases sitting between them. The CDR3 DNA follows: TGTGCCAGCAGTGGGGTGGGGGCGGAGACCCAGTACTTC. Amino acids: CASSGVGAETQYF.

V and J are TRBV5-6 and TRBJ1-1, with D maybe TRBD1 (5 bases). V shed 2 bases and J shed 3 bases, with 14 bases lying between them. The germline V gene encodes CDR1 SGHDT and CDR2 YYEEEE. This CDR3 has 15 amino acids. The CDR3 loop is CASSFGAMLDTEAFF. In DNA form, the CDR3 reads TGTGCCAGCAGCTTTGGGGCCATGTTGGACACTGAAGCTTTCTTT.

The rearrangement links TRBV21-1 to TRBJ1-6. TRBV21-1 is marked as a pseudogene. The CDR3 is made up of 16 amino acids. The CDR3 sequence: CASSKRQFPGNSPLHF. For the CDR3, the DNA is TGTGCCAGCAGCAAACGCCAGTTTCCGGGTAATTCACCCCTCCACTTT.

A note on this clone: A junction end diverges from the germline sequence, so it may reflect a read error. The chain joins TRBV6-6 to TRBJ1-5, with 7 bases fitting TRBD1. Germline-derived CDR1 and CDR2 are MNHNY and SVGAGI (reference sequence). CDR3 length equals 13 residues. The CDR3 DNA sequence: TGTGCCAGCAGTTACTCAACTTTGGGACAGACCTATTTT. It translates to CASSYSTLGQTYF.